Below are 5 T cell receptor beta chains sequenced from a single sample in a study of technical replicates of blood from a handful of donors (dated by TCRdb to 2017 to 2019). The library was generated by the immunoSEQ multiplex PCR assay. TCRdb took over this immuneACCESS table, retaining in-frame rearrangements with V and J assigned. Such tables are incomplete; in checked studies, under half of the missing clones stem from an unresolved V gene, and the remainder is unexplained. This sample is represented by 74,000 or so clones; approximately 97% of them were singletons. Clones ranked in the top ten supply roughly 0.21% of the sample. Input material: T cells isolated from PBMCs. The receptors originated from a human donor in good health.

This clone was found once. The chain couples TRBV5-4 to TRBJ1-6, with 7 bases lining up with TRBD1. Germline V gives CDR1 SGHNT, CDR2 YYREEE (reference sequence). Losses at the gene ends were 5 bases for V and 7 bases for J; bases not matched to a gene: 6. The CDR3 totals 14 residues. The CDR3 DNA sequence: TGTGCCAGCAGTTCGGACAGGTCCAATTCACCCCTCCACTTT. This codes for CASSSDRSNSPLHF.

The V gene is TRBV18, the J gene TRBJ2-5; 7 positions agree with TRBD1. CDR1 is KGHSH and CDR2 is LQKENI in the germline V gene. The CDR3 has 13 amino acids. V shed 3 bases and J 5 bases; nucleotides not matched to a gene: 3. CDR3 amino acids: CASSPTGTETQYF. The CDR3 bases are TGTGCCAGCTCACCGACAGGGACGGAGACCCAGTACTTC. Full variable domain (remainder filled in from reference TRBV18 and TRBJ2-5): NAGVMQNPRHLVRRRGQEARLRCSPMKGHSHVYWYRQLPEEGLKFMVYLQKENIIDESGMPKERFSAEFPKEGPSILRIQQVVRGDSAAYFCASSPTGTETQYFGPGTRLLVL.

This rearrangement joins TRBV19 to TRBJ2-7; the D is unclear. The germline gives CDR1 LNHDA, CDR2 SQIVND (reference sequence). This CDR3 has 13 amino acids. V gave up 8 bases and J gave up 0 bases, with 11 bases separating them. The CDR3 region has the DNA TGTGCCAGTTCCAACGACAACTCCTACGAGCAGTACTTC. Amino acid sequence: CASSNDNSYEQYF.

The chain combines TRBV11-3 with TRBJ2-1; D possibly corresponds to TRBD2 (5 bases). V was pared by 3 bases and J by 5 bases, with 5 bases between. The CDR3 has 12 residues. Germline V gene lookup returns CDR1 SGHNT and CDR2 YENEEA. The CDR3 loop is CASSLRDNEQFF. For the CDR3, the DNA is TGTGCCAGCAGCTTGCGGGACAATGAGCAGTTCTTC.

CDR3 DNA sequence: TGCGCCAGCAGTGAGTTGACAGGGCGAGGAAACACCATATATTTT. Translated, it gives CASSELTGRGNTIYF. The chain recombines TRBV10-2 with TRBJ1-3, with 7 bases that match TRBD1. V was pared by 1 base and J by 4 bases, with 4 bases of the junction left unmatched. The CDR3 is 15 residues long. CDR1 WSHSY and CDR2 SAAADI come from the germline V gene.